The rows below give T cell receptor beta chains drawn from one sample of a study of blood T cell repertoires in COVID-19. This table comes from immunoSEQ multiplex PCR, and its TCRdb copy is limited to in-frame clones, with some not included. The sample shows fewer than 350,000 clones, under 90% of them seen only once. Sequenced: peripheral blood. Receptors were obtained from a woman aged 55 to 70 with active or convalescent COVID-19. Both conserved end residues are part of each CDR3. A D gene is named only where the DNA matches it firmly. Rows give clone size only sometimes, using once, few, many, or a class for an expanded clone.

>TRBJ1-2|TRBD1|TRBV15|.
TGTGCCACCAGCATAGCTGGACAGGGGATGCGGGGCTACACCTTC
CATSIAGQGMRGYTF
>TRBJ2-7|.|TRBV19|.
TGTGCCAGTAGTATTTTATCTGGGCCTCCCGACTACATCCATTACGAGCAGTACTTC
CASSILSGPPDYIHYEQYF
>TRBJ2-7|TRBD1|TRBV4-1|.
TGCGCCAGCAGCCAGGACAGGGCCTACGAGCAGTACTTC
CASSQDRAYEQYF
>TRBJ1-1|TRBD1|TRBV18|.
TGTGCCAGCTCACCACCGGGGACAGGGGCGGTCACTGAAGCTTTCTTT
CASSPPGTGAVTEAFF
>TRBJ1-5|.|TRBV4-1|once
TGCGCCAGCAGCCAACCAGGGGCTCAGCCCCAGCATTTT
CASSQPGAQPQHF
>TRBJ2-7|.|TRBV20-1|.
TGCAGTGTGCGAGCCTCCTACGAGCAGTACTTC
CSVRASYEQYF
>TRBJ2-3|TRBD2|TRBV7-9|.
TGTGCCAGCAGCCCACAGCGGACTAGAAGGACAGATACGCAGTATTTT
CASSPQRTRRTDTQYF
>TRBJ2-7|TRBD1|TRBV11-2|many
TGTGCCAGCAGCTTGGAGGGGACAGGGGATCCCGAGCAGTACTTC
CASSLEGTGDPEQYF
>TRBJ2-1|TRBD2|TRBV10-3|few
TGTGCCATCAGTGAGCCGGGACTAGCGGGGGGTTGGTATGAGCAGTTCTTC
CAISEPGLAGGWYEQFF
>TRBJ1-1|TRBD1|TRBV9|.
TGTGCCAGCAGCAAGGGGACAGGGGAGGCTGAAGCTTTCTTT
CASSKGTGEAEAFF
>TRBJ1-4|.|TRBV6-5|.
TGTGCCTCCCAGGGCCTTTTAGGACCTAATGAAAAACTGTTTTTT
CASQGLLGPNEKLFF
>TRBJ1-2|TRBD1|TRBV2|.
TGTGCCAGCAGTGGGTCGACAGGGTGGGATGGCTACACCTTC
CASSGSTGWDGYTF
>TRBJ1-6|.|TRBV12-3/TRBV12-4|.
TGTGCCAGCAAGATTGTGGGCAATTCACCCCTCCACTTT
CASKIVGNSPLHF
>TRBJ1-2|TRBD1|TRBV10-3|.
TGTGCCATCAGTGAGTTCTCCGGACAGGTTACTAACTATGGCTACACCTTC
CAISEFSGQVTNYGYTF
>TRBJ1-5|TRBD1|TRBV2|.
TGTGCCAGCAGTGGACGAGACAGGGCCTTGTCTAGCAATCAGCCCCAGCATTTT
CASSGRDRALSSNQPQHF
>TRBJ2-3|.|TRBV12-3/TRBV12-4|.
TGTGCCAGCAGTTTGAGGACAGATACGCAGTATTTT
CASSLRTDTQYF
>TRBJ2-2|.|TRBV19|.
TGTGCCAGTAGCCCCTCTAGGGGAAATAAGAACACCGGGGAGCTGTTTTTT
CASSPSRGNKNTGELFF
>TRBJ2-1|TRBD2|TRBV6-2/TRBV6-3|.
TGTGCCAGCAGTCGACCGCCTGGACTAGCGGGGGGCCATCAGTTCTTC
CASSRPPGLAGGHQFF
>TRBJ2-5|TRBD2|TRBV9|.
TGTGCCAGCAGCAAGACTAGCGGGGACGAAGAGACCCAGTACTTC
CASSKTSGDEETQYF
>TRBJ1-2|TRBD1|TRBV4-3|.
TGCGCCAGCAGCCAGGGGGACAGTATACCGAACTATGGCTACACCTTC
CASSQGDSIPNYGYTF
>TRBJ2-3|.|TRBV6-6|.
TGTGCCAGCATCCGGCGGGGGCCGCCCACAGATACGCAGTATTTT
CASIRRGPPTDTQYF
>TRBJ1-5|.|TRBV10-3|.
TGTGCCATCAGTGAGTCGATTCCAGTCAATAGCAATCAGCCCCAGCATTTT
CAISESIPVNSNQPQHF
>TRBJ2-1|TRBD2|TRBV7-2|.
TGTGCCAGCAGCTTGACGGCTAGCGGGGTGAATGAGCAGTTCTTC
CASSLTASGVNEQFF
>TRBJ2-7|TRBD2|TRBV7-6|.
TGTGCCAGCAGCTTAGGGGCGGGACTGGCGAGCGGGGCTTTATACGAGCAGTACTTC
CASSLGAGLASGALYEQYF
>TRBJ1-1|TRBD1|TRBV5-6|.
TGTGCCAGCAGCTTGGATCGCGACAGGGGCCACACTGAAGCTTTCTTT
CASSLDRDRGHTEAFF
>TRBJ2-3|TRBD2|TRBV7-8|.
TGTGCCAGCAGCTTCGGAGAGTTACCTCGAGGACTAGCGGGGATTAGCACAGATACGCAGTATTTT
CASSFGELPRGLAGISTDTQYF
>TRBJ2-3|TRBD2|TRBV5-1|.
TGCGCCAGCAGCTTGGAGCCGGGGGGGCCGGAGGGTGGTAGGACAGATACGCAGTATTTT
CASSLEPGGPEGGRTDTQYF
>TRBJ1-1|.|TRBV7-2|.
TGTGCCAGCAGCTTACAGGGGCTGAACACTGAAGCTTTCTTT
CASSLQGLNTEAFF
>TRBJ2-3|TRBD1|TRBV7-2|.
TGTGCCAGCAGCGAAACAGGGGTAGATACGCAGTATTTT
CASSETGVDTQYF
>TRBJ2-6|.|TRBV18|.
TGTGCCAGCTCACCACCGTTTTTGGCATCTGGGGCCAACGTCCTGACTTTC
CASSPPFLASGANVLTF
>TRBJ2-1|TRBD2|TRBV6-5|.
TGTGCCAGCAGTTACTCGATAGCGGGGAGCTACAATGAGCAGTTCTTC
CASSYSIAGSYNEQFF
>TRBJ2-3|TRBD1|TRBV7-9|once
TGTGCCAGCAGCTACGGACAGGGTAGAGCAGATACGCAGTATTTT
CASSYGQGRADTQYF
>TRBJ1-1|TRBD1|TRBV30|.
TGTGCCTGGATACCTGTGGTGACAGGGGCCACTGAAGCTTTCTTT
CAWIPVVTGATEAFF
>TRBJ1-3|.|TRBV18|.
TGTGCCAGCTCACCACCGGGGCTGCAGGGCCGAGGAAACACCATATATTTT
CASSPPGLQGRGNTIYF
>TRBJ2-5|TRBD2|TRBV7-3|.
TGTGCCAGCAGCTTTGGAGCGGGACGGGAGACCCAGTACTTC
CASSFGAGRETQYF
>TRBJ2-3|TRBD2|TRBV2|few
TGTGCCAGCAGTTTGCTAGCGGGGGGCGGGGCAGATACGCAGTATTTT
CASSLLAGGGADTQYF
>TRBJ2-3|TRBD2|TRBV7-9|.
TGTGCCAGCAGCTCACGTAGCGGGGGCAGCACAGATACGCAGTATTTT
CASSSRSGGSTDTQYF
>TRBJ2-7|TRBD1|TRBV7-3|.
TGTGCCAGCAGCTTGTACAGGGGGAGCTCCTACGAGCAGTACTTC
CASSLYRGSSYEQYF
>TRBJ2-7|TRBD1|TRBV7-9|once
TGTGCCAGCAGTCCAGTGGGACAGGGCTACGAGCAGTACTTC
CASSPVGQGYEQYF
>TRBJ1-1|TRBD1|TRBV10-1|.
TGCGCCAGCATCGGACAGGGGGACACTGAAGCTTTCTTT
CASIGQGDTEAFF